A single T cell receptor (beta chain) is shown here with its context. The antigen it binds to is not known. No base quality information exists; no much larger clone differs at one position. Its CDR3 holds 17 amino acids, cysteine through phenylalanine. Just the 51-base CDR3 DNA is kept, in frame starting at base 1. The germline V end is reduced by 3 bases and the J end by 4 bases; junction bases left unmatched: 8. Libraries were built with RT-PCR. The data were produced on an Illumina HiSeq 2500. The raw public reads went through TCRdb reprocessing: fastp at Q25, MiXCR clone calling, in-frame beta chains kept. When rows share a CDR3 protein, they turn into one entry using the most common DNA and genes. The sample table records roughly 700,000 distinct CDR3 sequences; more than 11% of these occur just once. The ten largest make up around 6.5% of the sample. The sample belongs to a study of response to subunit inactivated influenza vaccine listed by TCRdb under 2018. Regarding the complete study: To follow how T cells responded to a trivalent subunit inactivated influenza vaccine, the researchers relied on deep quantitative profiling of the T cell receptor repertoire.

Beyond this particular receptor, the publication reports: It was suggested by the authors that each seasonal influenza vaccination may recruit only a limited number of new T cells.

The sequence came from a man aged 45-60 years who received an inactivated influenza vaccine. Donor details come from another sample of the same person, matched by shared clones. Here the chain combines TRBV12-3 or TRBV12-4 and TRBJ2-3; TRBD2 agrees with 12 junctional bases. This sample comprised PBMCs from blood, obtained about 14 days before vaccination. The CDR3 protein: CASSFWASGGDADTQYF. The DNA sequence reads TGTGCCAGCAGTTTTTGGGCTAGCGGGGGGGATGCAGATACGCAGTATTTT.